This T cell receptor (beta chain) was observed in a study of blood T cell repertoires in COVID-19. On the study more broadly: There were acute and convalescent COVID-19 samples, and they came from the United States, Italy and Spain.

The CDR3 extends over 14 amino acids. Germline CDR1 and CDR2: SGHTA and FQGTGA. V shed 4 bases and J shed 1 base, with 9 bases lying between them. TCRdb keeps only in-frame clones here, not all; method: immunoSEQ multiplex PCR. The profile shows approximately 110,000 clones, 86% of them singletons. Source material: peripheral blood. V gene TRBV7-3 combines with J gene TRBJ2-3, with D possibly TRBD2 on 6 matching bases. The sequence derives from a human donor in a cohort sampled during active COVID-19. CDR3 coding DNA: TGTGCCAGCAGCTCCGGGGGAGGCACAGATACGCAGTATTTT. This translates into CASSSGGGTDTQYF.